One sample yielded the 7 T cell receptor beta chains listed below, sequenced in a study of cytomegalovirus exposure and HLA in healthy donors. Amplification used 60 Vbeta primers and 13 Jbeta primers. Assay used: immunoSEQ multiplex PCR; TCRdb lists only in-frame clones, some missing. In the table there are roughly 160,000 clones, around 73% of which are singletons. The sample comprised PBMCs. These receptors all stem from a woman aged 18-35 years in good health and CMV-seropositive.

Only a few counts were recorded for this clone. The chain uses TRBV11-1 and TRBJ1-1; unclear D gene. The CDR3 contains 15 residues. CDR1 is SGHAT, CDR2 FQDESV, per germline (reference sequence). V was cut by 10 bases and J by 1 base, with 19 bases left in between. The DNA for the CDR3 is TGTGCCACCAGACCGGGGTATCAAGGGAACACTGAAGCTTTCTTT. It is translated as CATRPGYQGNTEAFF.

This chain uses TRBV16 with TRBJ1-1; the D is unclear. Per the germline V gene, CDR1 is KGHSY and CDR2 is FQNENV. The CDR3 loop spans 15 amino acids. Trimming removed 0 bases from V and 3 bases from J, with 11 bases in between. The CDR3 DNA sequence: TGTGCCAGCAGCCAATCAATAGCCCTTGACACTGAAGCTTTCTTT. Protein: CASSQSIALDTEAFF.

The V and J genes are TRBV18 and TRBJ2-7, with unresolved D. Trimming left V 1 base short and J 3 bases short, with 10 bases between. Germline lookup yields CDR1 KGHSH and CDR2 LQKENI. The CDR3 covers 14 residues. The CDR3: CASSPLQTVYEQYF. CDR3 nucleotide sequence: TGTGCCAGCTCACCACTACAGACCGTCTACGAGCAGTACTTC.

The gene calls are TRBV6-6 and TRBJ2-7; 7 positions match TRBD1. The CDR3 totals 13 residues. Germline values: CDR1 MNHNY, CDR2 SVGAGI (reference sequence). Trimming removed 6 bases from V and 3 bases from J; junction bases left unmatched: 5. CDR3 DNA sequence: TGTGCCAGCAGGAGACAGGGCGGCTACGAGCAGTACTTC. The encoded protein is CASRRQGGYEQYF.

The CDR3 loop is CATGTSGGPYEQYF. CDR3 DNA sequence: TGTGCCACCGGGACTAGCGGGGGACCCTACGAGCAGTACTTC. This rearrangement joins TRBV19 to TRBJ2-7, with 14 bases matching TRBD2. The length of the CDR3 is 14 residues. The trim removed 10 bases at V and 2 bases at J, leaving 4 bases unmatched. The germline V gene has CDR1 LNHDA and CDR2 SQIVND (reference sequence).

The CDR3, as DNA: TGTGCCATCAGCAAGGGACTAGCGGGGGGGCTAGCATACGAGCAGTACTTC. Protein sequence: CAISKGLAGGLAYEQYF. This chain joins TRBV10-3 and TRBJ2-7, with 16 positions matching TRBD2. The CDR3 totals 17 residues. The V gene's germline CDR1 is ENHRY and CDR2 SYGVKD. J lost 4 bases, V lost 6 bases, and 9 bases had no gene match.

The chain carries TRBV11-2 and TRBJ2-1; D not certain. CDR3 length: 12 residues. V was trimmed by 0 bases and J by 9 bases, leaving 6 bases between them. Germline lookup yields CDR1 SGHAT and CDR2 FQNNGV. The CDR3 reads CASSLEFGEQFF. CDR3 DNA sequence: TGTGCCAGCAGCTTAGAATTCGGTGAGCAGTTCTTC.